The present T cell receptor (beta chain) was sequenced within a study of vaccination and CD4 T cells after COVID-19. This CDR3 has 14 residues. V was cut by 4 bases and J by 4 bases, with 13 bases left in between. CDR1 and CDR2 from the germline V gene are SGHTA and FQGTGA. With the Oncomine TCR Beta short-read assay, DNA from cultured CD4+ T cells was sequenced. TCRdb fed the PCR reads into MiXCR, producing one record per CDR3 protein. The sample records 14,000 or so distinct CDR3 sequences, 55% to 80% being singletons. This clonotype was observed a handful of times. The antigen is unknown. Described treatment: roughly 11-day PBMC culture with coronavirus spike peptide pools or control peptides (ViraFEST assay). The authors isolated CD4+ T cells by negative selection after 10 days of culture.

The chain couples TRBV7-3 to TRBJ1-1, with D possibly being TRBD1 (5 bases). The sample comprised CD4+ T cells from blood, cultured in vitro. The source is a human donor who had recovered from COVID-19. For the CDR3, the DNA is TGTGCCAGCAGCTCTCCAGGGCAGTCCACTGAAGCTTTCTTT. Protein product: CASSSPGQSTEAFF.